What follows are 18 T cell receptor beta chains derived from one specimen sequenced in a study of T cell responses to AZD1222 COVID-19 vaccine. Generated by immunoSEQ multiplex PCR, the TCRdb table keeps only in-frame clones and is missing some. The sample has over 150,000 clones, roughly nine tenths seen once. The sample here was peripheral blood, taken on day 0 of MenACWY control vaccination. Receptors were obtained from an adult in good health.

The V call is TRBV6-5, the J call TRBJ2-2, with D unresolved. Germline V lookup: CDR1 MNHEY, CDR2 SVGAGI. Trimming removed 8 bases at V and 4 bases at J, with 11 bases between. CDR3 length equals 13 residues. CDR3 in DNA: TGTGCCAGCGAGGCCCTGGGCACCGGGGAGCTGTTTTTT. This encodes CASEALGTGELFF.

The chain couples TRBV6-2 or TRBV6-3 to TRBJ2-1; 9 nucleotides align to TRBD2. The CDR3 has 16 residues. V shed 6 bases and J 8 bases; nucleotides not matched to a gene: 14. CDR1 is MNHEY and CDR2 is SVGEGT in the germline V gene. The CDR3 is CASSPLTASGNDEQFF. DNA for the CDR3: TGTGCCAGCAGCCCTCTGACGGCTAGCGGGAACGATGAGCAGTTCTTC.

CDR3 residues: CASTPRDRERVKLFF. CDR3 bases: TGTGCCAGTACCCCCCGGGACAGGGAGCGTGTAAAACTGTTTTTT. V and J are TRBV19 and TRBJ1-4; 9 nucleotides match TRBD1. Trimming cost V 7 bases and J 10 bases; bases outside gene matches: 13. The germline CDR1 and CDR2 sequences are LNHDA and SQIVND (reference sequence). The CDR3 loop spans 15 amino acids.

The rearrangement uses TRBV5-4 and TRBJ2-1; D is ambiguous. The CDR3 is made up of 14 amino acids. The V gene lost 0 bases and the J gene lost 8 bases, with 12 bases spanning the gap. Germline loops: CDR1 SGHNT, CDR2 YYREEE (reference sequence). CDR3 region: CASSLVGPRDEQFF. The CDR3 coding sequence is TGTGCCAGCAGCTTGGTTGGCCCCAGAGATGAGCAGTTCTTC.

In its sample, this clone was seen once. The chain couples TRBV28 to TRBJ2-7, with 8 bases fitting TRBD2. Germline trimming cut 10 bases from V and 3 bases from J; bases unmatched to any gene: 11. The CDR3 loop spans 14 amino acids. From germline, CDR1 is MDHEN and CDR2 SYDVKM. Here the CDR3 DNA reads TGTGCCACGGGGGGGACCTCTTCACTCTACGAGCAGTACTTC. Its translation: CATGGTSSLYEQYF.

V gene TRBV25-1 combines with J gene TRBJ1-4; possibly TRBD1 for D (5 bases). CDR1 and CDR2 from the germline V gene are MGHDK and SYGVNS. This CDR3 region has 15 residues. Trimming shortened V by 3 bases and J by 1 base, and 9 bases separated the two germline ends. CDR3 in DNA: TGTGCCAGCAGTGATTTGGGGGAAACTAATGAAAAACTGTTTTTT. Protein sequence: CASSDLGETNEKLFF.

V usage is TRBV3-1 (or the pseudogene TRBV3-2) and J usage is TRBJ1-2; 8 bases map to TRBD1. V was pared by 4 bases and J by 7 bases, with 11 bases of the junction left unmatched. The germline CDR1 and CDR2 sequences are LGHDT and YNNKEL (reference sequence). CDR3 length: 15 amino acids. CDR3 loop: CASSPRQGTEGGYTF. The CDR3 DNA reads as TGTGCCAGCAGCCCGCGACAGGGGACGGAGGGTGGCTACACCTTC.

This clone was counted once. The gene calls are TRBV5-1 and TRBJ1-6, with D uncertain. The CDR3 consists of 15 residues. Germline assignment: CDR1 SGHRS and CDR2 YFSETQ. Trimming took off 0 bases at V and 6 bases at J, with 10 bases between the two ends. The CDR3 spells CASSLDGRSNSPLHF. CDR3 coding DNA: TGCGCCAGCAGCTTGGACGGCAGGAGTAATTCACCCCTCCACTTT. Full variable domain (remainder filled in from reference TRBV5-1 and TRBJ1-6): KAGVTQTPRYLIKTRGQQVTLSCSPISGHRSVSWYQQTPGQGLQFLFEYFSETQRNKGNFPGRFSGRQFSNSRSEMNVSTLELGDSALYLCASSLDGRSNSPLHFGNGTRLTVT.

The rearrangement links TRBV2 to TRBJ1-5; 7 positions match TRBD1. Germline CDR1 and CDR2: SNHLY and FYNNEI. The CDR3 spans 15 residues. With 6 bases clipped from V and 7 bases from J, the junction kept 12 bases outside the gene matches. The CDR3 DNA reads TGTGCCAGCAGAGCTAACAGGGGAGGAGGGCAGCCCCAGCATTTT. This sequence encodes CASRANRGGGQPQHF.

This chain links TRBV27 with TRBJ1-6; TRBD1 might be the D (5 bases). The germline V gene has CDR1 MNHEY and CDR2 SMNVEV (reference sequence). V gave up 8 bases and J gave up 0 bases, with 11 bases separating them. CDR3 length: 15 amino acids. DNA for the CDR3: TGTGCCAGCGGGGGTGCCGGCTCCTATAATTCACCCCTCCACTTT. This encodes CASGGAGSYNSPLHF.

This chain links TRBV15 with TRBJ2-3; D is unclear. The CDR3 has 11 amino acids. Trimming removed 3 bases at V and 4 bases at J, with 2 bases between. Germline-derived CDR1 and CDR2 are LNHNV and YYDKDF (reference sequence). The CDR3 bases are TGTGCCACCAGCAGGTCAGATACGCAGTATTTT. It translates to CATSRSDTQYF.

This chain joins TRBV6-5 and TRBJ1-5; D is unclear. The germline V gene encodes CDR1 MNHEY and CDR2 SVGAGI. This CDR3 has 13 residues. V shed 7 bases and J shed 11 bases, with 18 bases lying between them. The CDR3 nucleotides are TGTGCCAGCATGGCAACCCTCCAAGGGACCCAGCATTTT. Translation gives CASMATLQGTQHF.

This chain uses TRBV19 with TRBJ1-1; D is possibly TRBD1 (5 bases). Germline lookup yields CDR1 LNHDA and CDR2 SQIVND (reference sequence). This CDR3 contains 15 residues. V was cut by 7 bases and J by 1 base, with 16 bases left in between. CDR3 loop: CASNPGWARNTEAFF. The DNA of the CDR3 is TGTGCCAGTAACCCAGGGTGGGCGAGGAACACTGAAGCTTTCTTT.

The rearrangement joins TRBV11-1 to TRBJ2-7; 8 bases align to TRBD2. The CDR3 extends over 14 amino acids. Germline values: CDR1 SGHAT, CDR2 FQDESV (reference sequence). Germline trimming cut 3 bases from V and 0 bases from J; bases unmatched to any gene: 1. As DNA, the CDR3 is TGTGCCAGCAGCTTCGGGACTAGCTCCTACGAGCAGTACTTC. It is translated as CASSFGTSSYEQYF.

The chain joins TRBV5-5 to TRBJ1-2, with D unresolved. The V gene's germline CDR1 is SGHKS and CDR2 YYEKEE (reference sequence). This CDR3 contains 13 residues. V dropped 4 bases and J dropped 1 base, with 8 bases sitting between them. The CDR3 here is CASSPGYNYGYTF. The CDR3 nucleotides are TGTGCCAGCAGCCCTGGATATAACTATGGCTACACCTTC.

The V call is TRBV9, the J call TRBJ2-7, with D maybe TRBD2 (6 bases). The CDR3 is made up of 14 amino acids. Germline CDR1 is SGDLS and CDR2 is YYNGEE. Trimming removed 2 bases at V and 6 bases at J, with 15 bases between. DNA of the CDR3: TGTGCCAGCAGCGTGGACCCGGGGGATGGCGAGCAGTACTTC. Amino acid sequence: CASSVDPGDGEQYF. Looking up the rest from reference TRBV9 and TRBJ2-7 gives the full variable domain: DSGVTQTPKHLITATGQRVTLRCSPRSGDLSVYWYQQSLDQGLQFLIQYYNGEERAKGNILERFSAQQFPDLHSELNLSSLELGDSALYFCASSVDPGDGEQYFGPGTRLTVT.

The chain employs TRBV30 and TRBJ1-4; tentative D call: TRBD1 (5 bases). The ends were cut back, 0 bases at V and 7 bases at J, with 18 bases in the middle. The CDR3 runs to 16 residues. Germline loops: CDR1 GTSNPN, CDR2 SVGIG (reference sequence). The CDR3 DNA follows: TGTGCCTGGAGTGTACGCGGGGGAGTGACGATTGAAAAACTGTTTTTT. Its translation: CAWSVRGGVTIEKLFF.

As regards this clone: Different DNA sequences within this sample yield the same CDR3. The CDR3 loop reads CASSLETGSGANVLTF. In nucleotides, the CDR3 is TGTGCCAGCAGTCTCGAGACAGGGTCTGGGGCCAACGTCCTGACTTTC. This sequence joins TRBV5-8 and TRBJ2-6; 7 bases are shared with TRBD1. The CDR3 has 16 residues. Germline V gene lookup returns CDR1 SGHTS and CDR2 YDEGEE. Trimming took 5 bases from V and 1 from J; bases not matched to a gene: 6.